Following are 17 T cell receptor beta chains from one sample sequenced in a study of blood T cell repertoires in COVID-19. Profiled with immunoSEQ multiplex PCR; TCRdb holds only in-frame clones, not every one. The sample has 290,000 or so clones, 90% seen once. Material for sequencing was PBMCs or T cells enriched from blood (not recorded which). The receptor source for this set is a woman under 30 with acute COVID-19.

This clone was detected only a few times. V and J are TRBV6-5 and TRBJ2-3; D not resolved. With 4 bases removed from V and 0 bases from J, the gap between germline ends came to 2 bases. The germline CDR1 and CDR2 sequences are MNHEY and SVGAGI. The CDR3 spans 12 residues. The CDR3 DNA reads as TGTGCCAGCAGTTCTAGCACAGATACGCAGTATTTT. Residues: CASSSSTDTQYF.

V and J are TRBV10-1 and TRBJ2-4; no clear D gene. Germline V gene sequence: CDR1 WNHNN, CDR2 SYGVQD (reference sequence). This CDR3 region has 16 residues. Trimming cost V 2 bases and J 0 bases, with 11 bases left between them. The CDR3 DNA reads as TGCGCCAGCAGTGAGGCGGCCCATATAGCCAAAAACATTCAGTACTTC. Translating it yields CASSEAAHIAKNIQYF.

The CDR3 region is CASSQGRGELFF. As DNA, the CDR3 is TGTGCCTCCTCCCAGGGTCGTGGGGAGCTGTTTTTT. The rearrangement links TRBV10-3 to TRBJ2-2; D perhaps matches TRBD1 (5 bases). Per the germline V gene, CDR1 is ENHRY and CDR2 is SYGVKD. The ends were cut back, 11 bases at V and 8 bases at J, with 15 bases in the middle. The CDR3 spans 12 residues.

V and J are TRBV5-1 and TRBJ1-2; 10 nucleotides agree with TRBD1. Trimming took 4 bases from V and 4 from J; bases not matched to a gene: 13. Germline V gene sequence: CDR1 SGHRS, CDR2 YFSETQ. CDR3 length: 17 residues. CDR3 in amino acids: CASSGTTGGGGSYGYTF. CDR3 nucleotides: TGCGCCAGCAGCGGCACGACAGGGGGCGGCGGTAGCTATGGCTACACCTTC.

The rearrangement links TRBV28 to TRBJ1-1, with D perhaps TRBD1 (6 bases). Germline V gives CDR1 MDHEN, CDR2 SYDVKM. V was trimmed by 6 bases and J by 0 bases, leaving 20 bases between them. There are 17 residues in the CDR3. Here the CDR3 DNA reads TGTGCCAGCAGCCTAGGGACAATCCAAGCAATGAACACTGAAGCTTTCTTT. It yields the protein CASSLGTIQAMNTEAFF.

J is TRBJ2-3 and V is TRBV18, with a tentative D call TRBD2 (6 bases). This CDR3 has 13 amino acids. V dropped 5 bases and J dropped 6 bases, with 12 bases sitting between them. The germline CDR1 and CDR2 sequences are KGHSH and LQKENI. The CDR3 sequence: CASSTLGGDTQYF. Here the CDR3 DNA reads TGTGCCAGCTCAACACTAGGAGGGGATACGCAGTATTTT.

J is TRBJ2-1 and V is TRBV11-2, with 9 bases that match TRBD1. This CDR3 spans 15 amino acids. Losses at the gene ends were 0 bases for V and 4 bases for J; bases not matched to a gene: 1. The germline gives CDR1 SGHAT, CDR2 FQNNGV. The CDR3 DNA follows: TGTGCCAGCAGCTTAGAGGGACAGGGATACAATGAGCAGTTCTTC. Translation gives CASSLEGQGYNEQFF.

This rearrangement joins TRBV11-3 to TRBJ1-4; the D gene is possibly TRBD1 (5 bases). V was pared by 5 bases and J by 11 bases, with 21 bases between. CDR3 length: 15 residues. Germline V gene lookup returns CDR1 SGHNT and CDR2 YENEEA. CDR3 in DNA: TGTGCCAGCAGCCCCGGCGGGGACGGGAGCGGGAAACTGTTTTTT. Amino acids: CASSPGGDGSGKLFF.

This clone was detected only once. The chain has TRBV29-1 and TRBJ2-7; D is possibly TRBD2 (6 bases). V shed 8 bases and J shed 3 bases, with 17 bases lying between them. The CDR3 has 13 residues. Germline lookup yields CDR1 SQVTM and CDR2 ANQGSEA. The CDR3 nucleotides are TGCAGCTCCTTCGGCGGGGATATCTACGAGCAGTACTTC. Protein product: CSSFGGDIYEQYF.

The chain carries TRBV7-9 and TRBJ2-7, with 8 bases aligning to TRBD2. This CDR3 comprises 16 residues. J was trimmed by 5 bases and V by 0 bases; bases with no gene match: 9. Germline V lookup: CDR1 SEHNR, CDR2 FQNEAQ (reference sequence). The CDR3 here is CASSLASGLDSNEQYF. The DNA of the CDR3 is TGTGCCAGCAGCTTAGCATCGGGACTAGATTCTAACGAGCAGTACTTC. Full variable domain (rest looked up from reference TRBV7-9 and TRBJ2-7): DTGVSQNPRHKITKRGQNVTFRCDPISEHNRLYWYRQTLGQGPEFLTYFQNEAQLEKSRLLSDRFSAERPKGSFSTLEIQRTEQGDSAMYLCASSLASGLDSNEQYFGPGTRLTVT.

V is TRBV7-8 and J is TRBJ2-5; 7 positions match TRBD2. The germline V gene encodes CDR1 SGHVS and CDR2 FQNEAQ. With V trimmed by 6 bases and J by 5 bases, 9 bases remained unmatched. The CDR3 has 14 amino acids. CDR3 sequence reads: CASRNSGLGETQYF. CDR3 DNA sequence: TGTGCCAGCAGGAATAGCGGGCTGGGGGAGACCCAGTACTTC.

The CDR3 sequence: CASSLDAGNYGYTF. The CDR3 DNA reads as TGTGCCAGCAGCTTAGACGCCGGGAACTATGGCTACACCTTC. The V and J genes are TRBV7-2 and TRBJ1-2; D gene uncertain. Germline CDR1 and CDR2: SGHTA and FQGNSA. V lost 1 base, J lost 2 bases, and 8 bases lay in between. This CDR3 region has 14 residues.

This rearrangement joins TRBV5-1 to TRBJ1-6; D is perhaps TRBD1 (5 bases). Trimming pared 0 bases from V and 0 bases from J, leaving 16 bases between. The CDR3 contains 19 residues. Germline V gene lookup returns CDR1 SGHRS and CDR2 YFSETQ. The CDR3 nucleotides read TGCGCCAGCAGCTTGGCAGTCGGCTTCGGGGGCTCCTATAATTCACCCCTCCACTTT. Translation: CASSLAVGFGGSYNSPLHF.

The V gene is TRBV28, the J gene TRBJ1-4; D is undetermined. The germline gives CDR1 MDHEN, CDR2 SYDVKM. V gave up 4 bases and J gave up 5 bases, with 5 bases separating them. The CDR3 consists of 12 residues. The chain's CDR3 is CASSSRNEKLFF. The CDR3 DNA sequence: TGTGCCAGCAGTTCCCGGAATGAAAAACTGTTTTTT.

The chain couples TRBV29-1 to TRBJ2-2; the D gene is possibly TRBD2 (6 bases). V was trimmed by 5 bases and J by 0 bases, leaving 10 bases between them. There are 14 residues in the CDR3. Germline CDR1 and CDR2: SQVTM and ANQGSEA. This chain's CDR3 is CSVRGGPNTGELFF. In DNA form, the CDR3 reads TGCAGCGTTCGGGGAGGACCGAACACCGGGGAGCTGTTTTTT.

The chain couples TRBV27 to TRBJ2-5, with D perhaps matching TRBD2 (5 bases). Trimming removed 6 bases at V and 1 base at J, with 18 bases between. Germline lookup yields CDR1 MNHEY and CDR2 SMNVEV (reference sequence). This CDR3 is 16 amino acids long. The CDR3 DNA is TGTGCCAGCAGGCGGACGGGAACTCGATTCCAAGAGACCCAGTACTTC. Its translation is CASRRTGTRFQETQYF.

The chain recombines TRBV11-2 with TRBJ2-7, with a weak D call TRBD1 (6 bases). The CDR3 is 15 amino acids. Trimming left V 2 bases short and J 2 bases short, with 13 bases between. The germline CDR1 and CDR2 sequences are SGHAT and FQNNGV. The CDR3 DNA is TGTGCCAGCAGCTTATTTCAGGGGCTTACCTACGAGCAGTACTTC. Encoded protein: CASSLFQGLTYEQYF. Using reference TRBV11-2 and TRBJ2-7 for the parts outside the CDR3, the full variable domain is EAGVAQSPRYKIIEKRQSVAFWCNPISGHATLYWYQQILGQGPKLLIQFQNNGVVDDSQLPKDRFSAERLKGVDSTLKIQPAKLEDSAVYLCASSLFQGLTYEQYFGPGTRLTVT.